The 16 T cell receptor beta chains below all came from one sample that was sequenced in a study of identical twins. TCRdb re-called the 5' RACE reads through MiXCR, storing one row per CDR3 protein. The sample comprises roughly 1.6 million distinct CDR3 sequences, about 31% of which are singletons, and less than 0.35% rests with the top ten. Input material: cord blood. All receptors derive from a newborn girl in good health.

The V and J genes are TRBV2 and TRBJ2-1; 13 bases are shared with TRBD2. Germline CDR1 SNHLY, CDR2 FYNNEI. Unmatched junction bases numbered 6, after V lost 7 bases and J lost 3 bases. The CDR3 length is 16 residues. The CDR3 protein is CASTQGLAGIYNEQFF. The CDR3 coding sequence is TGTGCCAGCACCCAGGGACTAGCGGGGATCTACAATGAGCAGTTCTTC.

In the case of this clonotype: Germline is not matched at one junction end, which may reflect a read error. This sequence joins TRBV5-1 and TRBJ2-3; D is perhaps TRBD2 (5 bases). Germline assignment: CDR1 SGHRS and CDR2 YFSETQ. The CDR3 spans 14 residues. The CDR3 is CASILRAKGDTQYF. The CDR3 DNA reads TGCGCCAGCATCTTGAGGGCTAAGGGAGATACGCAGTATTTT. The whole variable domain, filled in from reference TRBV5-1 and TRBJ2-3, reads KAGVTQTPRYLIKTRGQQVTLSCSPISGHRSVSWYQQTPGQGLQFLFEYFSETQRNKGNFPGRFSGRQFSNSRSEMNVSTLELGDSALYLCASILRAKGDTQYFGPGTRLTVL.

This clonotype was counted only a few times. V is TRBV20-1 and J is TRBJ2-7; 8 bases agree with TRBD2. V trimming: 4 bases; J trimming: 3 bases; junction bases outside the gene matches: 5. The CDR3 runs to 13 residues. The germline V gene encodes CDR1 DFQATT and CDR2 SNEGSKA (reference sequence). Here the CDR3 reads CSAMGLDGYEQYF. In DNA, the CDR3 is TGCAGTGCTATGGGACTAGATGGCTACGAGCAGTACTTC.

This clonotype was observed a few times. V is TRBV5-1 and J is TRBJ1-5; TRBD1 aligns across 7 bases. V gave up 5 bases and J gave up 0 bases; unmatched junction bases: 5. The CDR3 sequence is 15 residues long. Germline V gene lookup returns CDR1 SGHRS and CDR2 YFSETQ. This chain's CDR3 is CASRVGTASNQPQHF. CDR3 nucleotide sequence: TGCGCCAGCAGGGTAGGGACAGCTAGCAATCAGCCCCAGCATTTT.

The chain carries TRBV7-2 and TRBJ2-1; weak D call: TRBD2 (5 bases). The CDR3 length is 14 residues. The V and J ends lost 5 bases and 3 bases respectively, with 11 bases between them. The germline CDR1 and CDR2 sequences are SGHTA and FQGNSA. This CDR3 is CTSSPDYYYNEQFF. In DNA form, the CDR3 reads TGTACCAGCAGCCCCGACTACTACTACAATGAGCAGTTCTTC.

This clonotype has just a few counts. The chain couples TRBV15 to TRBJ2-1; 8 bases map to TRBD2. The CDR3 has 16 amino acids. V dropped 3 bases and J dropped 0; count of bases not matched to a gene: 4. Germline V gene data show CDR1 as LNHNV and CDR2 as YYDKDF (reference sequence). The CDR3 sequence: CATSSHGTSSYNEQFF. The CDR3, as DNA: TGTGCCACCAGCAGCCACGGGACTAGCTCCTACAATGAGCAGTTCTTC.

The sample holds a few counts of this clonotype. V gene TRBV18 combines with J gene TRBJ2-3; weak D call: TRBD1 (6 bases). This CDR3 comprises 16 residues. CDR1 and CDR2 from the germline V gene are KGHSH and LQKENI. Trimming shortened V by 3 bases and J by 4 bases, and 17 bases separated the two germline ends. CDR3 bases: TGTGCCAGCTCACCCCTCGGGTGGGGGCAAGCAGATACGCAGTATTTT. Its protein product is CASSPLGWGQADTQYF.

This clonotype was found a few times. The chain links TRBV29-1 to TRBJ1-6, with 9 bases fitting TRBD1. V shed 4 bases, J shed 4 bases, and the junction held 2 bases outside the gene matches. The CDR3 covers 14 residues. The germline gives CDR1 SQVTM, CDR2 ANQGSEA. CDR3 sequence reads: CSVGTGAYNSPLHF. The CDR3 nucleotides read TGCAGCGTTGGGACAGGGGCTTATAATTCACCCCTCCACTTT.

The chain employs TRBV19 and TRBJ1-2, with no clear D. Germline loops: CDR1 LNHDA, CDR2 SQIVND (reference sequence). The length of the CDR3 is 11 residues. Trimming removed 8 bases from V and 6 bases from J, with 10 bases in between. The CDR3 DNA is TGTGCCAGTCGGATGGGGAATGGCTACACCTTC. Protein: CASRMGNGYTF.

J is TRBJ2-7 and V is TRBV20-1, with a possible D match to TRBD2 (6 bases). CDR1 is DFQATT and CDR2 is SNEGSKA in the germline V gene (reference sequence). Between the trimmed V and J ends, which lost 0 bases and 7 bases, there was a span of 13 bases. This CDR3 contains 13 residues. CDR3 nucleotide sequence: TGCAGTGCTAGAGACTCGTACGGGGGTGAGCAGTACTTC. Translation gives CSARDSYGGEQYF.

The J gene is TRBJ2-4, the V gene TRBV20-1; D not certain. Germline values: CDR1 DFQATT, CDR2 SNEGSKA (reference sequence). The CDR3 length is 16 residues. V lost 0 bases and J lost 13, with 25 bases in between. In nucleotides, the CDR3 is TGCAGTGCTAGAGATGGCGTTTTTCCCCCCAACAATGAGCAGTACTTC. Translation gives CSARDGVFPPNNEQYF.

Only a few counts were recorded for this clonotype. V and J are TRBV20-1 and TRBJ2-3, with a tentative D call TRBD1 (5 bases). Germline loops: CDR1 DFQATT, CDR2 SNEGSKA (reference sequence). This CDR3 has 15 amino acids. V lost 0 bases and J 2 bases, leaving 12 bases between the germline ends. In nucleotides, the CDR3 is TGCAGTGCTAGAGATCCCGGACAAGCCACAGATACGCAGTATTTT. Translated, it gives CSARDPGQATDTQYF.

This clonotype came up a few times. This chain joins TRBV4-2 and TRBJ2-5; 10 bases line up with TRBD2. After removal of 2 bases from V and 1 base from J, the junction contained 4 bases not matched to a gene. The CDR3 has 16 amino acids. Germline V gives CDR1 LGHNA, CDR2 YNFKEQ. The CDR3 nucleotides read TGTGCCAGCAGCCAATCTAGCGGGAGTGGCCAAGAGACCCAGTACTTC. Its protein is CASSQSSGSGQETQYF.

This clonotype was observed a handful of times. V gene TRBV30 combines with J gene TRBJ2-3, with TRBD2 matching over 7 bases. Unmatched junction bases numbered 7, after V lost 0 bases and J lost 7 bases. Germline V gene sequence: CDR1 GTSNPN, CDR2 SVGIG (reference sequence). This CDR3 contains 14 residues. DNA for the CDR3: TGTGCCTGGAGTGTAACCGGCGGGGGTAATACGCAGTATTTT. Translation gives CAWSVTGGGNTQYF.

The chain joins TRBV27 to TRBJ2-1; the match to TRBD2 covers 10 bases. The CDR3 length is 15 residues. Germline V gene sequence: CDR1 MNHEY, CDR2 SMNVEV (reference sequence). The trim removed 8 bases at V and 3 bases at J, leaving 7 bases unmatched. Here the CDR3 DNA reads TGTGCCAGCCAGAGCGGGAGGGCGTTCTACAATGAGCAGTTCTTC. Its protein product is CASQSGRAFYNEQFF.

Worth noting for this clonotype: Because it lacks the conserved phenylalanine or tryptophan at the end, this CDR3 is likely a read error. V is TRBV5-1 and J is TRBJ2-1; tentatively, D is TRBD1 (7 bases). The CDR3 runs 13 residues. V lost 0 bases and J lost 9, with 10 bases in between. Germline CDR1 is SGHRS and CDR2 is YFSETQ. As DNA, the CDR3 is TGCGCCAGCAGCTTGGACAGGGGAGGTGAGCAGTTCTTA. Protein: CASSLDRGGEQFL.